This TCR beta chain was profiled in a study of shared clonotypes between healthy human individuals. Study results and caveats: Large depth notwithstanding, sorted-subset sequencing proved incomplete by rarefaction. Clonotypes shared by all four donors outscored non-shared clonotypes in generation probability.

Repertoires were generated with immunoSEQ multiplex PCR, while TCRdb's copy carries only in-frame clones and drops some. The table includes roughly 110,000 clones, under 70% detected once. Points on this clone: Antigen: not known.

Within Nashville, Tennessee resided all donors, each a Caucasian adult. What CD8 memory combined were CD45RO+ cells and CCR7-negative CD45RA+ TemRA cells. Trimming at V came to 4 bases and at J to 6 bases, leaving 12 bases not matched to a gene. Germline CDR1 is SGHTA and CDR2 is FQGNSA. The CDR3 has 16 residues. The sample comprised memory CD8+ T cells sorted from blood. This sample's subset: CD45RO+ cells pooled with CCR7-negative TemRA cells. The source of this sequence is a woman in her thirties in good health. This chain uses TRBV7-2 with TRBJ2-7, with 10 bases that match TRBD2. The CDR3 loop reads CASSSVRASGSGEQYF. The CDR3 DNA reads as TGTGCCAGCAGCTCGGTTCGGGCTAGCGGGAGTGGCGAGCAGTACTTC.